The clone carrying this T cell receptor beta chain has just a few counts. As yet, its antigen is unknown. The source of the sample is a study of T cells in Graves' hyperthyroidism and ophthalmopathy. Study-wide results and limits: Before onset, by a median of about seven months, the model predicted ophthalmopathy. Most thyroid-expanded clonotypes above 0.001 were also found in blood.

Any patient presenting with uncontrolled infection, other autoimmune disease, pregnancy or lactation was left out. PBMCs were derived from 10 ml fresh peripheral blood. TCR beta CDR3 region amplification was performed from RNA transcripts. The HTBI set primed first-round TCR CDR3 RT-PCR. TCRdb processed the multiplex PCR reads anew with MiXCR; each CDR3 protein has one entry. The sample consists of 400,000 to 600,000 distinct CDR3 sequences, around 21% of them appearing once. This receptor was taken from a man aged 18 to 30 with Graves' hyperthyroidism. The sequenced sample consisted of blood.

DNA for the CDR3: TGCAGTGCCTCCGGGACAGGTCAGATAGAAGAGACCCAGTACTTC. Its protein product is CSASGTGQIEETQYF. The rearrangement links TRBV20-1 to TRBJ2-5; 8 positions match TRBD1. This CDR3 is built from 15 residues. With V trimmed by 6 bases and J by 3 bases, 12 bases remained unmatched. Germline lookup yields CDR1 DFQATT and CDR2 SNEGSKA (reference sequence).